The present entry profiles one TCR beta chain with its context. These data belong to a study of blood T cell repertoires in COVID-19. Overall study: Acute and convalescent COVID-19 samples came from the United States, Italy and Spain. The analysed material was cDNA or gDNA that came from T cells, B-cell-depleted T cells, or PBMCs.

Per the study methods: Amplifying reference gene primers gave estimates of nucleated cell counts. This table comes from immunoSEQ multiplex PCR, and its TCRdb copy is limited to in-frame clones, with some not included. V and J calls and clone size are those listed in that table; D and trimming were worked out from the DNA. Here the sample spans around 120,000 clones, about three quarters being singletons. This TCR came from a woman between 70 and 85 years old with acute or convalescent COVID-19. The specimen was peripheral blood.

The CDR3 protein is CASSSSGTGTYEQYF. The DNA of the CDR3 is TGTGCCAGCAGTTCCAGCGGGACTGGCACCTACGAGCAGTACTTC. The genes are TRBV28 and TRBJ2-7; TRBD2 agrees at 7 bases. The V gene end was trimmed by 4 bases and the J gene end by 2 bases; junction bases not matched to a gene: 8. CDR3 length: 15 amino acids. CDR1 and CDR2 from the germline V gene are MDHEN and SYDVKM.